Below are 3 T cell receptor beta chains sequenced from a single sample in a study of T cell responses to AZD1222 COVID-19 vaccine (dated by TCRdb to about 2021). The method behind the library was the immunoSEQ multiplex PCR assay. This is the immuneACCESS table as TCRdb keeps it, with only in-frame sequences that have V and J called. A part of the clones is gone; compared with another copy, unresolved V genes explain less than half, and the rest is unexplained. This sample gives 70,000 to 100,000 clones in total; roughly 90% of them show up just once. The ten largest clonotypes hold less than 4% of the sample. Explained via the paper, the time point label denotes: about 28 days (+/-7) after the second vaccine dose. The material was peripheral blood, obtained 28 days after the second AZD1222 dose. The receptors shown here come from an adult who received the AZD1222 COVID-19 vaccine.

This rearrangement joins TRBV29-1 to TRBJ1-2, with TRBD1 matching 7 bases. From germline, CDR1 is SQVTM and CDR2 ANQGSEA. The J segment lost 0 bases and the V segment lost 7 bases, leaving 5 bases of the junction unmatched. The CDR3 runs to 13 residues. CDR3 bases: TGCAGCGCGACAGGGTCGGCTAACTATGGCTACACCTTC. It yields the protein CSATGSANYGYTF.

V and J are TRBV27 and TRBJ1-1; 9 bases align to TRBD1. Trimming removed 5 bases from V and 4 bases from J; junction bases left unmatched: 11. Germline values: CDR1 MNHEY, CDR2 SMNVEV (reference sequence). The CDR3 is 16 amino acids. DNA for the CDR3: TGTGCCAGCAGTCCCAGGACAGGGGCGGCGAGCACTGAAGCTTTCTTT. Its translation is CASSPRTGAASTEAFF.

This rearrangement joins TRBV11-3 to TRBJ1-1; D is uncertain. The germline gives CDR1 SGHNT, CDR2 YENEEA. The germline V and J ends were trimmed by 5 bases and 1 base, with 14 bases remaining between them. The length of the CDR3 is 15 residues. The DNA of the CDR3 is TGTGCCAGCAGCGGCCTGCGAGGGCCGAACACTGAAGCTTTCTTT. Encoded protein: CASSGLRGPNTEAFF.